The 3 T cell receptor beta chains below all came from one sample that was sequenced in a study of cytomegalovirus exposure and HLA in healthy donors. In the PCR, 60 Vbeta and 13 Jbeta primers were used. Clones were sequenced by immunoSEQ multiplex PCR, and TCRdb holds only the in-frame ones, with some missing. This sample carries under 170,000 clones, about four fifths of them seen once, and the ten largest clones take 3.5%. Sequencing was done on a sample of PBMCs. Receptor source: a human donor in good health.

This clone was observed a single time. This chain uses TRBV29-1 with TRBJ1-2, with unresolved D. The CDR3 spans 12 residues. From germline, CDR1 is SQVTM and CDR2 ANQGSEA. Between the trimmed V and J ends, which lost 4 bases and 4 bases, there was a span of 10 bases. DNA of the CDR3: TGCAGCGTTGTTCAGTCTTTCTATGGCTACACCTTC. Translating gives CSVVQSFYGYTF.

The CDR3 region has the DNA TGCGCCAGCAGCTTCTTCCAGATGTACAATGAGCAGTTCTTC. It encodes CASSFFQMYNEQFF. This chain connects TRBV5-1 to TRBJ2-1; D unresolved. This CDR3 spans 14 amino acids. Germline values: CDR1 SGHRS, CDR2 YFSETQ. The V end was cut by 2 bases, the J end by 4 bases, with 10 bases between.

The chain couples TRBV11-2 to TRBJ2-7; 9 nucleotides line up with TRBD2. The CDR3 has 16 amino acids. V was clipped by 1 base and J by 3 bases; unmatched bases: 7. From germline, CDR1 is SGHAT and CDR2 FQNNGV. The CDR3, as DNA: TGTGCCAGCAGCTTAGTAGCAGCGGGAGGTCGCTACGAGCAGTACTTC. As protein: CASSLVAAGGRYEQYF.